This T cell receptor beta chain is from a study of cytomegalovirus exposure and HLA in healthy donors. This CDR3 is built from 16 residues. Per the germline V gene, CDR1 is LGHNA and CDR2 is YSLEER. J gave up 1 base and V 0 bases, and 2 bases lay outside the gene matches. General study points: Later genetic work tied a missense DCLRE1C variant to beta-chain V and J trimming. Later work associated roughly 17,000 TCR beta sequences with HLA alleles at 0.05 false discovery rate. Overall, some 160 TCR beta chains were annotated as cytomegalovirus-associated.

The study ran its PCR with 60 Vbeta and 13 Jbeta primers. Sequencing was performed with immunoSEQ multiplex PCR; in TCRdb, only in-frame clones are kept and a portion is missing. Counted here are some 99,000 clones, about 80% occurring once; the ten biggest clones make up 1.5% to 2.5%. It was healthy bone marrow donors who served as donors. In regard to this clone: Its specificity is not known.

The chain has TRBV4-3 and TRBJ2-2, with 7 nucleotides matching TRBD2. Sequencing was done on a sample of PBMCs. The TCR was taken from a man aged 35-49 years in good health and CMV-seronegative. Written as DNA, the CDR3 is TGCGCCAGCAGCCAAGACTCGGGAGGGAACACCGGGGAGCTGTTTTTT. Protein: CASSQDSGGNTGELFF.